This TCR beta chain appears in the sequencing data of a study of cytomegalovirus exposure and HLA in healthy donors. Broader study findings: Several of the most significant clusters appeared, in a later analysis, to be linked to common viral pathogens. A further, later analysis showed that HLA-associated TCR beta chains (compared with equally common others) were more clonally expanded.

All the people who gave samples were healthy bone marrow donors. The PCR contained 60 Vbeta and 13 Jbeta primers. In the study's own analysis: Later, 65 million to 90 million unique TCR beta chains were counted in an analysis, and about 10 million of them were shared. Using immunoSEQ multiplex PCR, the repertoire was profiled, and TCRdb retains in-frame clones only, with some absent. That table is the source of V, J and clone size, and D and trimming were worked out from the DNA. The table has roughly 250,000 clones, about 83% seen once. This CDR3 has 11 residues. Trimming pared 6 bases from V and 1 base from J, leaving 3 bases between. Germline assignment: CDR1 MDHEN and CDR2 SYDVKM. On this clone: The antigen is not known.

This receptor was taken from a woman aged 35 to 49 in good health and CMV-seropositive. The chain recombines TRBV28 with TRBJ1-1; unclear D gene. The sequencing sample was made of PBMCs. The CDR3 DNA reads TGTGCCAGCAGACAGAACACTGAAGCTTTCTTT. Its protein product is CASRQNTEAFF.